This T cell receptor (beta chain) was sequenced during a study of blood T cells in healthy people across ages. Together with a sample-barcoded 5' primer, a J-beta primer mix was included in a second PCR lasting roughly 6 to 12 cycles. Tagging of each cDNA molecule was performed by a template-switch adaptor with 12 random nucleotides. TCRdb re-analysed the 5' RACE reads in MiXCR, keeping a single row per CDR3 protein. The sample lists some 1.5 million distinct CDR3 sequences, about 28% occurring once. Donor samples were obtained from healthy Caucasian individuals from Russia, aged about 6 to 100. Looked up from germline, CDR1 is MRHNA and CDR2 is SNTAGT. The CDR3 totals 15 residues. V was cut by 2 bases and J by 3 bases, with 12 bases left in between. Study-level results: Aged donors had fewer naive CD4+ cells and lower diversity than long-lived donors. Diversity estimated from one million T cells was considered an underestimate.

This clonotype was seen a handful of times. Its target is unknown. The TCR was taken from a woman aged 25 to 39 in good health. The V call is TRBV6-4, the J call TRBJ2-3, with a weak D call TRBD2 (6 bases). The sequenced sample was blood. The CDR3 DNA reads TGTGCCAGCAGTGACGGGGGAGGACCGACAGATACGCAGTATTTT. Its protein is CASSDGGGPTDTQYF.